This passage covers 23 T cell receptor beta chains from one sample sequenced in a study of liver allograft versus peripheral blood T cells. About the research overall: Transplanted-liver and recipient peripheral blood T cell receptor repertoires were compared.

TCRdb re-called the reads with MiXCR, one entry per CDR3 protein. The data contain 7,000 to 9,500 distinct CDR3 sequences, 17% of them singletons. These receptors were obtained from a human patient who had a liver transplant. Some T cells may arise from the graft donor.

This clonotype was recorded many times. The chain employs TRBV5-4 and TRBJ2-6, with 8 bases aligning to TRBD1. There are 17 residues in the CDR3. The V and J ends lost 4 bases and 1 base, in that order; junction bases with no gene match: 7. The germline CDR1 and CDR2 sequences are SGHNT and YYREEE (reference sequence). The CDR3 sequence: CASSERTGGSGANVLTF. CDR3 bases: TGTGCCAGCAGCGAAAGAACAGGGGGATCTGGGGCCAACGTCCTGACTTTC.

This clonotype is classed as medium-sized (0.01 to 0.1%). V is TRBV6-5 and J is TRBJ2-2; D perhaps matches TRBD2 (5 bases). V lost 7 bases and J lost 5, with 17 bases in between. Per germline, CDR1 MNHEY and CDR2 SVGAGI. CDR3 size: 15 residues. DNA of the CDR3: TGTGCCAGCACCGAAGGAGGTTGGCCTACCGGGGAGCTGTTTTTT. It is translated as CASTEGGWPTGELFF.

About this clonotype: This may arise from a read error, as a much more abundant clone is one base away. The chain carries TRBV5-5 and TRBJ2-6; weak D call: TRBD1 (6 bases). There are 15 residues in the CDR3. The germline V gene has CDR1 SGHKS and CDR2 YYEKEE (reference sequence). The CDR3 DNA follows: TGTGTCAGCAGCTTGATGCCAGGGGAGGCCAACGTCCTGACTTTC. Amino acids: CVSSLMPGEANVLTF.

This clonotype is labeled as medium-sized (0.01 to 0.1%). The chain carries TRBV20-1 and TRBJ1-2; perhaps TRBD1 as D (5 bases). The CDR3 consists of 12 residues. CDR1 and CDR2 from the germline V gene are DFQATT and SNEGSKA (reference sequence). Trimming pared 6 bases from V and 2 bases from J, leaving 10 bases between. The CDR3 region is CSAQAGNYGYTF. The CDR3 nucleotides read TGCAGTGCACAGGCTGGGAACTATGGCTACACCTTC.

Sample share makes this clonotype medium-sized (0.01 to 0.1%). V gene TRBV27 combines with J gene TRBJ2-7, with a possible D match to TRBD2 (5 bases). Trimming stripped 5 bases from V and 7 bases from J, with 15 bases between. Germline values: CDR1 MNHEY, CDR2 SMNVEV (reference sequence). The CDR3 has 13 residues. This CDR3 is CASSPTRSGEQYF. DNA of the CDR3: TGTGCCAGCAGTCCCACCCGATCGGGGGAGCAGTACTTC.

Concerning this clonotype itself: This could be a read error, since a much larger clone is one nucleotide away. The rearrangement joins TRBV27 to TRBJ2-3, with a possible D match to TRBD1 (6 bases). The ends were cut back, 10 bases at V and 2 bases at J, with 16 bases in the middle. Germline V gene lookup returns CDR1 MNHEY and CDR2 SMNVEV (reference sequence). The CDR3 runs to 14 residues. The CDR3 DNA reads TGTGCCATCAGGAAAGGGGGTCCCACAGATACGCAGTATTTT. It specifies CAIRKGGPTDTQYF.

This clonotype is labeled as medium-sized. The rearrangement uses TRBV19 and TRBJ1-4; 7 bases fit TRBD1. This CDR3 has 16 residues. Germline lookup yields CDR1 LNHDA and CDR2 SQIVND (reference sequence). The ends lost 5 bases at V and 2 bases at J; junction bases unmatched: 8. The CDR3 loop is CASSFPRGKTNEKLFF. CDR3 sequence (DNA): TGTGCCAGTAGTTTTCCCAGGGGGAAGACTAATGAAAAACTGTTTTTT.

The table lists this clonotype with a few counts. This rearrangement joins TRBV28 to TRBJ1-2; TRBD1 agrees at 7 bases. The CDR3 loop spans 23 amino acids. Trimming at V came to 4 bases and at J to 3 bases, leaving 32 bases not matched to a gene. Per germline, CDR1 MDHEN and CDR2 SYDVKM. In nucleotides, the CDR3 is TGTGCCAGCAGTTCCCTTTTGGTGGCAGGGGGGTCGGTCGTGGAGGGCTCTTACTATGGCTACACCTTC. Its translation is CASSSLLVAGGSVVEGSYYGYTF.

This rearrangement joins TRBV3-1 to TRBJ2-5; 10 nucleotides line up with TRBD2. With V trimmed by 4 bases and J by 3 bases, 8 bases remained unmatched. The CDR3 has 16 residues. CDR1 LGHDT and CDR2 YNNKEL come from the germline V gene (reference sequence). The CDR3, as DNA: TGTGCCAGCAGCCCTGTAGGAGCGGGAGGGAAAGAGACCCAGTACTTC. Protein: CASSPVGAGGKETQYF.

By share of the sample, this clonotype is medium-sized. J is TRBJ1-3 and V is TRBV6-5; D not resolved. Trimming took 6 bases from V and 0 from J, leaving 9 bases between them. The germline gives CDR1 MNHEY, CDR2 SVGAGI. The CDR3 spans 14 residues. The CDR3, as DNA: TGTGCCAGCAGCCGCGGGATCTCTGGAAACACCATATATTTT. Amino acids: CASSRGISGNTIYF.

With regard to this clonotype: This clone may be a read error of a much larger clone one base away. The chain recombines TRBV5-6 with TRBJ1-5; the D gene is possibly TRBD1 (5 bases). Germline V lookup: CDR1 SGHDT, CDR2 YYEEEE. The CDR3 has 15 residues. DNA for the CDR3: TGTGCCGGCAGCACCTGGACCGCTGGGGGGGGGCCCCAGCATTTT. This codes for CAGSTWTAGGGPQHF.

This clonotype is medium-sized. V is TRBV28 and J is TRBJ2-4; 7 nucleotides line up with TRBD2. CDR1 and CDR2 from the germline V gene are MDHEN and SYDVKM. The CDR3 has 16 residues. V was clipped by 6 bases and J by 1 base; unmatched bases: 9. DNA of the CDR3: TGTGCCAGCAGCCTAAGGACTAGTACTGCCAAAAACATTCAGTACTTC. Its translation: CASSLRTSTAKNIQYF.

Concerning this clonotype itself: One junction end disagrees with the germline gene, perhaps due to a read error. The chain links TRBV7-9 to TRBJ2-1; 8 nucleotides align to TRBD1. CDR1 and CDR2 (germline): SEHNR, FQNEAQ (reference sequence). This CDR3 is built from 13 residues. The DNA for the CDR3 is TGTGCCAGCAGCTTGACAGGGGTTAATGATCAGTTCTTC. Translation: CASSLTGVNDQFF.

By share of the sample, this clonotype is medium-sized. The chain employs TRBV15 and TRBJ1-4, with 7 bases that match TRBD1. V shed 1 base, J shed 9 bases, and the junction held 5 bases outside the gene matches. This CDR3 comprises 14 residues. Germline V gene sequence: CDR1 LNHNV, CDR2 YYDKDF (reference sequence). The CDR3, as DNA: TGTGCCACCAGCAGAGGTGGGGGACAGAAAAAACTGTTTTTT. It encodes CATSRGGGQKKLFF.

The V call is TRBV10-3, the J call TRBJ1-1, with 8 positions matching TRBD1. The CDR3 is 14 amino acids. Germline values: CDR1 ENHRY, CDR2 SYGVKD. V trimming: 4 bases; J trimming: 6 bases; junction bases outside the gene matches: 7. CDR3 in DNA: TGTGCCATCAGTGGGGAACAGGGGGAACCTGAAGCTTTCTTT. Residues: CAISGEQGEPEAFF.

The table lists this clonotype with a few counts. V gene TRBV6-2 or TRBV6-3 combines with J gene TRBJ1-2, with unresolved D. The CDR3 length is 12 residues. Germline V gene data show CDR1 as MNHEY and CDR2 as SVGEGT. With 6 bases removed from V and 7 bases from J, the gap between germline ends came to 12 bases. The CDR3 here is CASSHDIGGYTF. DNA for the CDR3: TGTGCCAGCAGCCACGATATTGGTGGCTACACCTTC.

In regard to this clonotype: A far more abundant clone sits one base away, making this likely a read error. The chain uses TRBV7-2 and TRBJ1-6, with 10 nucleotides matching TRBD1. V gave up 6 bases and J gave up 10 bases; unmatched junction bases: 6. The CDR3 covers 14 residues. Looked up from germline, CDR1 is SGHTA and CDR2 is FQGNSA. Here the CDR3 reads CASSLDRGISPLHF. The CDR3 DNA reads TGTGCCAGCAGTCTGGACAGGGGGATATCACCCCTCCACTTT.

This clonotype ranks as medium-sized. V usage is TRBV29-1 and J usage is TRBJ1-4; 10 bases match TRBD1. Trimming took 6 bases from V and 1 from J; bases not matched to a gene: 8. CDR3 length: 16 residues. Germline lookup yields CDR1 SQVTM and CDR2 ANQGSEA. CDR3 sequence (DNA): TGCAGCGTGTACGGGACAGGGGAACTAACTAATGAAAAACTGTTTTTT. Amino acid sequence: CSVYGTGELTNEKLFF.

In this sample, this clonotype turned up many times. This sequence joins TRBV12-3 or TRBV12-4 and TRBJ1-2; TRBD1 matches 7 bases. Unmatched junction bases numbered 5, after V lost 7 bases and J lost 0 bases. This CDR3 region has 14 residues. In DNA, the CDR3 is TGTGCCAGCACAGACAGGGACTCTAACTATGGCTACACCTTC. As protein: CASTDRDSNYGYTF.

This clonotype appeared a few times. The chain carries TRBV12-3 or TRBV12-4 and TRBJ2-7; D call uncertain. Trimming left V 6 bases short and J 0 bases short, with 9 bases between. The CDR3 consists of 13 residues. The CDR3 is CASRVASSYEQYF. DNA for the CDR3: TGTGCCAGCAGGGTGGCGTCCTCCTACGAGCAGTACTTC.

The chain links TRBV20-1 to TRBJ2-5, with D uncertain. CDR1 and CDR2 (germline): DFQATT, SNEGSKA (reference sequence). The CDR3 runs to 12 residues. Trimming removed 3 bases at V and 7 bases at J, with 12 bases between. The CDR3 DNA is TGCAGTGCTAGTCCTTACTTGGGGACCCAGTACTTC. This sequence encodes CSASPYLGTQYF.

The chain couples TRBV7-3 to TRBJ1-1, with a weak D call TRBD1 (6 bases). From germline, CDR1 is SGHTA and CDR2 FQGTGA. There are 13 residues in the CDR3. Trimming stripped 2 bases from V and 4 bases from J, with 8 bases between. The chain's CDR3 is CASSLGGPTEAFF. For the CDR3, the DNA is TGTGCCAGCAGCTTAGGGGGGCCCACTGAAGCTTTCTTT.

Judged by abundance, this clonotype is medium-sized. This sequence joins TRBV20-1 and TRBJ2-2, with D perhaps matching TRBD1 (5 bases). The CDR3 is 15 residues long. Germline CDR1 reads DFQATT; CDR2 reads SNEGSKA (reference sequence). V lost 2 bases and J lost 5, with 15 bases in between. The CDR3 nucleotides are TGCAGTGCTAGAAAAGTAGGCAGGGCGACCGGGGAGCTGTTTTTT. Encoded protein: CSARKVGRATGELFF.